These 3 T cell receptor beta chains were all obtained from the same sample, sequenced in a study of cytomegalovirus exposure and HLA in healthy donors. Both 60 Vbeta primers and 13 Jbeta primers went into the PCR. Produced via immunoSEQ multiplex PCR; TCRdb's table is partial and in-frame only. The top ten hold around 3.6% of the sample, which has roughly 190,000 clones, approximately 77% seen once. The sequencing input was PBMCs. These receptors were obtained from a man aged 40-55 years in good health and CMV-seropositive.

The chain has TRBV19 and TRBJ1-1, with D unclear. The V gene lost 9 bases and the J gene lost 1 base, with 15 bases spanning the gap. The CDR3 has 14 residues. From germline, CDR1 is LNHDA and CDR2 SQIVND (reference sequence). The CDR3 reads CARQREVGNTEAFF. In nucleotides, the CDR3 is TGTGCCAGACAACGGGAGGTTGGGAACACTGAAGCTTTCTTT.

The chain carries TRBV7-2 and TRBJ1-6; 7 nucleotides match TRBD1. This CDR3 comprises 13 residues. Unmatched junction bases numbered 4, after V lost 5 bases and J lost 9 bases. CDR1 and CDR2 from the germline V gene are SGHTA and FQGNSA. This CDR3 reads CASSATGSSPLHF. The CDR3 DNA reads TGTGCCAGCAGCGCGACAGGGAGTTCACCCCTCCACTTT.

The chain couples TRBV2 to TRBJ1-5, with no clear D. Germline V lookup: CDR1 SNHLY, CDR2 FYNNEI. With 6 bases removed from V and 7 bases from J, the gap between germline ends came to 16 bases. This CDR3 comprises 14 residues. The CDR3 DNA reads TGTGCCAGCAGGCCTCCCTCGGAGGACCAGCCCCAGCATTTT. Translated, it gives CASRPPSEDQPQHF.